The present TCR beta chain was sequenced within a study of T cell responses to AZD1222 COVID-19 vaccine. This clone has just one count. The CDR3 is 13 residues long. With 4 bases removed from V and 7 bases from J, the gap between germline ends came to 11 bases. Using immunoSEQ multiplex PCR, the repertoire was profiled, and TCRdb retains in-frame clones only, with some absent. The table shows 130,000 to 150,000 clones, with around 91% occurring only once. This TCR was recovered from an adult in good health. The chain combines TRBV12-3 or TRBV12-4 with TRBJ2-1; D perhaps matches TRBD2 (6 bases). The specimen comprised peripheral blood, sampled on day 0 of AZD1222 vaccination. The CDR3 DNA reads as TGTGCCAGCAGTTCCGGGACTCCGAATGAGCAGTTCTTC. Translation gives CASSSGTPNEQFF.